These 11 T cell receptor beta chains share one sample of origin, sequenced in a study of T cells in Graves' hyperthyroidism and ophthalmopathy. Amplification yielded TCR beta CDR3 regions, with RNA transcripts as the source. TCR CDR3 regions were first amplified by RT-PCR with HTBI primers. TCRdb itself ran the multiplex PCR reads through MiXCR, one entry per CDR3 protein. The sample consists of approximately 380,000 distinct CDR3 sequences, 11% to 15% of them appearing once. The specimen was blood. These receptors originate from a man in his forties or fifties with Graves' ophthalmopathy.

This clonotype came up many times. J is TRBJ1-1 and V is TRBV5-1; tentative D call: TRBD1 (6 bases). Germline V gene sequence: CDR1 SGHRS, CDR2 YFSETQ. This CDR3 is built from 15 residues. V shed 0 bases and J shed 3 bases, with 12 bases lying between them. The CDR3 region is CASSLAQTGDTEAFF. The CDR3 DNA reads as TGCGCCAGCAGCTTGGCCCAGACAGGAGACACTGAAGCTTTCTTT.

This clonotype occurred many times. Here the CDR3 DNA reads TGTGCCAGCAGTTCTCTTAGCGGGAGTCACGAGCAGTACTTC. Translated: CASSSLSGSHEQYF. The rearrangement joins TRBV12-3 or TRBV12-4 to TRBJ2-7; 9 bases are shared with TRBD2. The V segment lost 4 bases and the J segment 5 bases; nucleotides outside the gene matches: 6. This CDR3 region has 14 residues.

Worth noting for this clonotype: This may come from a read error, since a much larger clone is one base off. The conserved phenylalanine or tryptophan normally closing the CDR3 is absent here, so this likely arose from a read error. This chain links TRBV3-1 with TRBJ2-6; D is ambiguous. Germline CDR1 reads LGHDT; CDR2 reads YNNKEL (reference sequence). V lost 8 bases and J 4 bases, leaving 9 bases between the germline ends. The CDR3 spans 13 residues. In nucleotides, the CDR3 is TGTGCCAGCCGGATACGGGGGGCCAACGTCCTGACTCTC. Translation gives CASRIRGANVLTL.

This clonotype showed up many times. This chain connects TRBV28 to TRBJ2-3, with 11 bases identical to TRBD2. Trimming removed 6 bases from V and 3 bases from J; junction bases left unmatched: 5. The CDR3 totals 15 residues. Germline CDR1 is MDHEN and CDR2 is SYDVKM. The CDR3: CASRGTSGLTDTQYF. CDR3 nucleotide sequence: TGTGCCAGCAGAGGGACTAGCGGCCTTACAGATACGCAGTATTTT. The full variable domain, completed using reference TRBV28 and TRBJ2-3, is DVKVTQSSRYLVKRTGEKVFLECVQDMDHENMFWYRQDPGLGLRLIYFSYDVKMKEKGDIPEGYSVSREKKERFSLILESASTNQTSMYLCASRGTSGLTDTQYFGPGTRLTVL.

This clonotype was picked up many times. The V and J genes are TRBV29-1 and TRBJ1-1, with D perhaps matching TRBD1 (6 bases). There are 13 residues in the CDR3. V lost 5 bases, J lost 5 bases, and 15 bases lay in between. Per germline, CDR1 SQVTM and CDR2 ANQGSEA. CDR3 DNA: TGCAGCGTTTCTATCAGAGGGGGAACTGAAGCTTTCTTT. Translation gives CSVSIRGGTEAFF.

This clonotype was seen many times. The gene calls are TRBV11-3 and TRBJ2-5; TRBD2 aligns across 7 bases. Germline CDR1 and CDR2: SGHNT and YENEEA. V lost 8 bases to trimming and J lost 0 bases; unmatched junction nucleotides: 9. The CDR3 has 15 amino acids. The CDR3 loop is CASAPSGGNQETQYF. In nucleotides, the CDR3 is TGTGCCAGCGCCCCTAGCGGAGGAAACCAAGAGACCCAGTACTTC.

As concerns this clonotype: This may be a read error, as it is one base from a much larger clone. The gene calls are TRBV7-9 and TRBJ2-7, with D possibly matching TRBD2 (7 bases). CDR3 length: 15 amino acids. Per the germline V gene, CDR1 is SEHNR and CDR2 is FQNEAQ (reference sequence). V shed 1 base and J shed 4 bases, with 14 bases lying between them. This CDR3 is CASSLVGGAKYEQYF. The CDR3, as DNA: TGTGCCAGCAGCTTAGTTGGGGGGGCGAAGTACGAGCAGTACTTC.

This clonotype was observed a few times. This chain connects TRBV7-8 to TRBJ2-7; a weak D match, TRBD2 (6 bases). V shed 6 bases and J shed 6 bases, with 21 bases lying between them. CDR3 length: 15 residues. The germline V gene has CDR1 SGHVS and CDR2 FQNEAQ. The chain's CDR3 is CASSLSTSSSGEQYF. The CDR3 DNA reads TGTGCCAGCAGTCTCTCGACTAGTAGTTCAGGCGAGCAGTACTTC.

CDR3: CSARDAKWNTEAFF. CDR3 DNA: TGCAGTGCTAGAGATGCGAAGTGGAACACTGAAGCTTTCTTT. The chain employs TRBV20-1 and TRBJ1-1; no definite D call. The germline gives CDR1 DFQATT, CDR2 SNEGSKA (reference sequence). The CDR3 runs 14 residues. Deletions cut 0 bases from V and 1 base from J, with 9 bases between.

This clonotype showed up many times. The chain employs TRBV2 and TRBJ2-1, with no clear D. The germline V gene encodes CDR1 SNHLY and CDR2 FYNNEI. The CDR3 spans 14 residues. V was cut by 4 bases and J by 8 bases, with 15 bases left in between. This chain's CDR3 is CASSALGKSYEQFF. The CDR3 DNA is TGTGCCAGCAGTGCCCTCGGAAAATCCTATGAGCAGTTCTTC.

This clonotype has more than one count but fewer than ten. The chain uses TRBV4-2 and TRBJ2-2, with 8 bases fitting TRBD2. V was clipped by 1 base and J by 0 bases; unmatched bases: 4. The CDR3 runs to 17 residues. Germline CDR1 LGHNA, CDR2 YNFKEQ. The CDR3 region is CASSQGFSGANTGELFF. DNA for the CDR3: TGTGCCAGCAGCCAAGGTTTTAGCGGGGCGAACACCGGGGAGCTGTTTTTT.